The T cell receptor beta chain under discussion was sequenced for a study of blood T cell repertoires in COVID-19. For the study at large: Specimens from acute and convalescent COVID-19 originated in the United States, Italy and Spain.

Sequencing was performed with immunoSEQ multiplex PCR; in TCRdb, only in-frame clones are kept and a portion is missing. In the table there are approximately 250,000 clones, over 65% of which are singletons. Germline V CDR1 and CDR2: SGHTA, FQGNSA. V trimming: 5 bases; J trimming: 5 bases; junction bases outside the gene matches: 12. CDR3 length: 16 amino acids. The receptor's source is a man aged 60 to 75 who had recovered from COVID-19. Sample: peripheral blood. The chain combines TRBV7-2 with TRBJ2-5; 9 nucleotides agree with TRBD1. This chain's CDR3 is CASSNPNRGQGETQYF. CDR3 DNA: TGTGCCAGCAGCAACCCCAACAGGGGACAGGGCGAGACCCAGTACTTC. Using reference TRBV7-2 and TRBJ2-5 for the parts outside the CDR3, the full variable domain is GAGVSQSPSNKVTEKGKDVELRCDPISGHTALYWYRQSLGQGLEFLIYFQGNSAPDKSGLPSDRFSAERTGGSVSTLTIQRTQQEDSAVYLCASSNPNRGQGETQYFGPGTRLLVL.